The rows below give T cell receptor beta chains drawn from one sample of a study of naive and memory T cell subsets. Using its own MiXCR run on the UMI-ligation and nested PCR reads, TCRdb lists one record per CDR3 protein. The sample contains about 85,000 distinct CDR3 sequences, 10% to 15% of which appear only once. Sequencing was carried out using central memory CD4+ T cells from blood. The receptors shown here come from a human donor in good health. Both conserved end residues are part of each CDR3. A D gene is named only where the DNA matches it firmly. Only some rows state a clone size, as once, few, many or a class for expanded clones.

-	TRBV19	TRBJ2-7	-	CASSIVAGTSYEQYF	TGTGCCAGTAGTATAGTGGCGGGTACCTCCTACGAGCAGTACTTC
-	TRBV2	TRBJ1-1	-	CASSKRGDTEAFF	TGTGCCAGCAGTAAGAGGGGGGACACTGAAGCTTTCTTT
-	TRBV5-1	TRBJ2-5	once	CASGTDQETQYF	TGCGCCAGCGGTACCGACCAAGAGACCCAGTACTTC
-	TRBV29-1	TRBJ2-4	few	CSVVFTGSTKNIQYF	TGCAGCGTTGTTTTCACTGGGTCTACCAAAAACATTCAGTACTTC
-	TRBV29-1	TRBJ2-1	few	CSAASSRNNEQFF	TGCAGCGCCGCCTCTTCCCGAAACAATGAGCAGTTCTTC
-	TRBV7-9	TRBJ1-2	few	CASSRNNNRVFGYTF	TGTGCCAGCAGCCGAAACAACAACAGGGTTTTCGGCTACACCTTC
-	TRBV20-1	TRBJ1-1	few	CSASSDTDRSTEAFF	TGCAGTGCTAGTTCGGACACCGATCGGTCGACTGAAGCTTTCTTT
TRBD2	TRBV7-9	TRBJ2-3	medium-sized	CASSSGLAGRADTQYF	TGTGCCAGCAGCAGTGGACTAGCGGGTAGGGCAGATACGCAGTATTTT
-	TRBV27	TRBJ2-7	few	CASSQNQGPKEQYF	TGTGCCAGCAGCCAAAACCAGGGGCCTAAGGAGCAGTACTTC
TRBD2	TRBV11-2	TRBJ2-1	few	CASSPRDYLPGEQFF	TGTGCCAGCAGCCCCCGGGACTACCTTCCCGGTGAGCAGTTCTTC
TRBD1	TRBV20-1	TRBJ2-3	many	CSAKTGGTDTQYF	TGCAGTGCCAAGACAGGGGGCACAGATACGCAGTATTTT
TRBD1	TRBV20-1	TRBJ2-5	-	CSARSDRAIGAQYF	TGCAGTGCTAGGTCGGACAGGGCAATCGGGGCCCAGTACTTC
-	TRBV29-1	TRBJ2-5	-	CSVVSGQRETQYF	TGCAGCGTTGTGAGCGGACAACGAGAGACCCAGTACTTC
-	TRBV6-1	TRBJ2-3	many	CASSEGLSADTQYF	TGTGCCAGCAGTGAAGGGTTGTCCGCAGATACGCAGTATTTT
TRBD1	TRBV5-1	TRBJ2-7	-	CASSLFFSTTGANEQYF	TGCGCCAGCAGCCTTTTCTTTTCCACGACAGGGGCGAACGAGCAGTACTTC
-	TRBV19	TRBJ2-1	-	CASSIGGGGRGKGEQFF	TGTGCCAGTAGTATAGGAGGGGGGGGCAGGGGGAAGGGTGAGCAGTTCTTC